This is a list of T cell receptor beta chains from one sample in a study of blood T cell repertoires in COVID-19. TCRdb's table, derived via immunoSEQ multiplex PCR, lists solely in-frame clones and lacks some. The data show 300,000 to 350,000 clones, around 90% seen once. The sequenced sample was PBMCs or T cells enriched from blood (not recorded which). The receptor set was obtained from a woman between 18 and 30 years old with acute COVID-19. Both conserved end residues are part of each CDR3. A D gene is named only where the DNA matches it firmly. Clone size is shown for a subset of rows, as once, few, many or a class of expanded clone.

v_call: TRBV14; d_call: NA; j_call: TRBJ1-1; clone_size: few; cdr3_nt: TGTGCCAGCAGCCTCCGGGCCTCGGGGACTGAAGCTTTCTTT; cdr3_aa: CASSLRASGTEAFF
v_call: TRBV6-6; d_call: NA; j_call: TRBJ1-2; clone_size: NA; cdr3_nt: TGTGCCAGCAGCGACAGGCGAAACTATGGCTACACCTTC; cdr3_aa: CASSDRRNYGYTF
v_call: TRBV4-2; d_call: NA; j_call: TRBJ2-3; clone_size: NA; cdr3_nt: TGTGCCAGCAGCCAAGCTAGCAAAACAGATACGCAGTATTTT; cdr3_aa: CASSQASKTDTQYF
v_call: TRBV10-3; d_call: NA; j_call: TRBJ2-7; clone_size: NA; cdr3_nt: TGTGCCATCAGTGAGTCACGGGAGAAGAGCGACGAGCAGTACTTC; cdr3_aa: CAISESREKSDEQYF
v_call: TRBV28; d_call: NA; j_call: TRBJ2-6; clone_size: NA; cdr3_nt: TGTGCCAGCAGTTTCCTAAGGAGCTCTGGGGCCAACGTCCTGACTTTC; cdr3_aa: CASSFLRSSGANVLTF
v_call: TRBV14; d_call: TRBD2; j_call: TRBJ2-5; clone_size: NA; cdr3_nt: TGTGCCAGCAGCCAGATAAGTGGGAGGGGAGAGACCCAGTACTTC; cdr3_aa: CASSQISGRGETQYF
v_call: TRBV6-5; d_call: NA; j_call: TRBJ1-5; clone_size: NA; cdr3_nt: TGTGCCAGCAGTTACTCGGGCTGGCAGCCCCAGCATTTT; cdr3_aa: CASSYSGWQPQHF
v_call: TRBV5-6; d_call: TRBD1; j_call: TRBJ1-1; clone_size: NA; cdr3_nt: TGTGCCAGCAGCTGGGACAGGACTGAAGCTTTCTTT; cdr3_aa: CASSWDRTEAFF
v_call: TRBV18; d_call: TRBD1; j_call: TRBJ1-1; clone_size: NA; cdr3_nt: TGTGCCAGCTCATTACAGGGGGAGAACACTGAAGCTTTCTTT; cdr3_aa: CASSLQGENTEAFF
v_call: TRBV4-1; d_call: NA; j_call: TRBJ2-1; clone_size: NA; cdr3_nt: TGCGCCAGCAGCCAAGATATAGCTGGCTACAATGAGCAGTTCTTC; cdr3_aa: CASSQDIAGYNEQFF
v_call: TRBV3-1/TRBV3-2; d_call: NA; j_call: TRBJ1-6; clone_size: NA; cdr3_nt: TGTGCCAGCAGCCGTCGGACAGACTCCTATAATTCACCCCTCCACTTT; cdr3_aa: CASSRRTDSYNSPLHF
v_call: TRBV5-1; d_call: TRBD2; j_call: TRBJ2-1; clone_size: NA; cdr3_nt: TGCGCCAGCAGCTTGGCCAGCGGGACCCAAACCTACAATGAGCAGTTCTTC; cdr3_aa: CASSLASGTQTYNEQFF
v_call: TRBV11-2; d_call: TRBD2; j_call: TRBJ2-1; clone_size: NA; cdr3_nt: TGTGCCAGCAGCGCCGCGGGTGGGGCGGGACTAGGGTCCTACAATGAGCAGTTCTTC; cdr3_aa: CASSAAGGAGLGSYNEQFF
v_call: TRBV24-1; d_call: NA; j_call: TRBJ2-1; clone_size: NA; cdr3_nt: TGTGCCACCAGTGATACAGGGAAGGGCTCCTACAATGAGCAGTTCTTC; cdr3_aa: CATSDTGKGSYNEQFF